Below, 7 T cell receptor beta chains from the same sample are listed, as sequenced in a study of T cell responses to AZD1222 COVID-19 vaccine. TCRdb's table, derived via immunoSEQ multiplex PCR, lists solely in-frame clones and lacks some. Of 65,000 to 85,000 clones listed, around 84% were seen once; the top ten hold about 20%. This material consisted of peripheral blood, taken on day 0 of AZD1222 vaccination. These receptors were obtained from an adult in good health.

This clone was counted only a few times. This chain uses TRBV16 with TRBJ2-3; D is possibly TRBD1 (5 bases). Per germline, CDR1 KGHSY and CDR2 FQNENV. With 0 bases removed from V and 6 bases from J, the gap between germline ends came to 16 bases. The length of the CDR3 is 16 residues. As DNA, the CDR3 is TGTGCCAGCAGCCAATCGGGCAGGGTTTTGTCGGATACGCAGTATTTT. The encoded protein is CASSQSGRVLSDTQYF.

The chain links TRBV9 to TRBJ2-7; D remains ambiguous. The CDR3 runs to 14 residues. CDR1 SGDLS and CDR2 YYNGEE come from the germline V gene. V was clipped by 0 bases and J by 2 bases, with 9 bases between them. The CDR3 protein is CASSVDETPYEQYF. Written as DNA, the CDR3 is TGTGCCAGCAGCGTAGACGAGACCCCCTACGAGCAGTACTTC.

The chain is built from TRBV11-2 and TRBJ1-1; tentatively, D is TRBD1 (5 bases). The germline V gene has CDR1 SGHAT and CDR2 FQNNGV. Trimming removed 0 bases at V and 4 bases at J, with 12 bases between. This CDR3 is built from 15 residues. The CDR3 DNA follows: TGTGCCAGCAGCTTAGATCTTCAGGGTTTCACTGAAGCTTTCTTT. Its protein is CASSLDLQGFTEAFF.

V and J are TRBV4-3 and TRBJ2-2, with TRBD2 identical over 8 bases. CDR1 LGHNA and CDR2 YSLEER come from the germline V gene. Trimming cost V 1 base and J 2 bases; bases outside gene matches: 3. The CDR3 has 16 residues. CDR3 amino acids: CASSQGSGDNTGELFF. DNA for the CDR3: TGCGCCAGCAGCCAAGGTAGCGGGGACAACACCGGGGAGCTGTTTTTT.

This clone was counted once. The rearrangement uses TRBV13 and TRBJ2-7, with D possibly being TRBD2 (5 bases). The CDR3 loop spans 14 amino acids. Germline V gene lookup returns CDR1 PRHDT and CDR2 FYEKMQ (reference sequence). V was cut by 5 bases and J by 1 base, with 12 bases left in between. The CDR3: CASSPRRQSYEQYF. The CDR3 nucleotides are TGTGCCAGCAGCCCTCGGAGGCAGTCCTACGAGCAGTACTTC.

The chain uses TRBV3-1 (or the pseudogene TRBV3-2) and TRBJ2-1; 16 nucleotides agree with TRBD2. The CDR3 is 20 amino acids. Germline-derived CDR1 and CDR2 are LGHDT and YNNKEL (reference sequence). V gave up 8 bases and J gave up 1 base; unmatched junction bases: 14. The CDR3 DNA follows: TGTGCCAGCGGAGACGGAATCGGGACTAGCGGGGGGGGATCCTACAATGAGCAGTTCTTC. This translates into CASGDGIGTSGGGSYNEQFF.

The J gene is TRBJ1-2, the V gene TRBV24-1; 9 bases map to TRBD1. From germline, CDR1 is KGHDR and CDR2 SFDVKD. The CDR3 totals 13 residues. J gave up 6 bases and V 2 bases, and 0 bases lay outside the gene matches. CDR3 loop: CATSDWTGDGYTF. CDR3 DNA sequence: TGTGCCACCAGTGATTGGACAGGGGATGGCTACACCTTC.